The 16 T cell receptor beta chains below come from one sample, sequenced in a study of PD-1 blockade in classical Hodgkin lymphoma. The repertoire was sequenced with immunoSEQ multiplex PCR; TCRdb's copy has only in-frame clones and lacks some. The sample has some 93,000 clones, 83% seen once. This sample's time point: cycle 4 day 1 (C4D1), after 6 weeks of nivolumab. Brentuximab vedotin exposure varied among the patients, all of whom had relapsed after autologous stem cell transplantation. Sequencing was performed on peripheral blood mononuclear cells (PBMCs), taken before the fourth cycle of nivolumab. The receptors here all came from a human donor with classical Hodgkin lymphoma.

The CDR3 is CASSLFWEEQYF. CDR3 in DNA: TGTGCCAGCAGCTTGTTTTGGGAGGAGCAGTACTTC. The chain links TRBV5-5 to TRBJ2-7, with D tentatively TRBD2 (5 bases). The CDR3 is made up of 12 amino acids. Germline V gene data show CDR1 as SGHKS and CDR2 as YYEKEE (reference sequence). V was shortened by 1 base and J by 7 bases, with 9 bases between the two germline ends.

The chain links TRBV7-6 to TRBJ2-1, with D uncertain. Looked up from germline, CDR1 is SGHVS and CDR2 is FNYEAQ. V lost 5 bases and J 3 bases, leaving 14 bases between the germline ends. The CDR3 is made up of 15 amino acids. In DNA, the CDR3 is TGTGCCAGCAGCCTGCGCGCAGTCAACTACAATGAGCAGTTCTTC. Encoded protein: CASSLRAVNYNEQFF.

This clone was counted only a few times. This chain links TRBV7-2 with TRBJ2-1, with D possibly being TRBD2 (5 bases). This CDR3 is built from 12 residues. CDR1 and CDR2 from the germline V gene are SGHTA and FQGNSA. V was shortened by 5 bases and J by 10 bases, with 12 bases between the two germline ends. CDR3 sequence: CASSPNRLEQFF. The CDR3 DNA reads TGTGCCAGCAGCCCGAACCGACTAGAGCAGTTCTTC. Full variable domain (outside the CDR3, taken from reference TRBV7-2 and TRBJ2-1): GAGVSQSPSNKVTEKGKDVELRCDPISGHTALYWYRQSLGQGLEFLIYFQGNSAPDKSGLPSDRFSAERTGGSVSTLTIQRTQQEDSAVYLCASSPNRLEQFFGPGTRLTVL.

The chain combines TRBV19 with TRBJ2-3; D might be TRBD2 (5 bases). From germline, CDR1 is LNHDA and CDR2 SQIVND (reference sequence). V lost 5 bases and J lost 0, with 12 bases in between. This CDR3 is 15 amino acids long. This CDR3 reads CASSSGVTSTDTQYF. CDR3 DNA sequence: TGTGCCAGTAGTTCCGGGGTCACTAGCACAGATACGCAGTATTTT. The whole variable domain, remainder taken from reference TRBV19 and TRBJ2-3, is DGGITQSPKYLFRKEGQNVTLSCEQNLNHDAMYWYRQDPGQGLRLIYYSQIVNDFQKGDIAEGYSVSREKKESFPLTVTSAQKNPTAFYLCASSSGVTSTDTQYFGPGTRLTVL.

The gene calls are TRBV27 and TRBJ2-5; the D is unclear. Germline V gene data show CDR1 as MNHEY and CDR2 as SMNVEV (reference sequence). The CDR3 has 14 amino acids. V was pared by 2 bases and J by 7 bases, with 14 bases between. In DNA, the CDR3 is TGTGCCAGCAGTTTAGGCCTCCCAGGCGGGACCCAGTACTTC. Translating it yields CASSLGLPGGTQYF.

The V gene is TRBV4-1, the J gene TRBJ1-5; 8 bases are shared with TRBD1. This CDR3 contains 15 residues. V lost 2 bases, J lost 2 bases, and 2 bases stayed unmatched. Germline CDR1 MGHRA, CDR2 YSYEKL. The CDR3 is CASSQQDRGNQPQHF. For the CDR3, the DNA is TGCGCCAGCAGCCAACAGGACAGGGGCAATCAGCCCCAGCATTTT.

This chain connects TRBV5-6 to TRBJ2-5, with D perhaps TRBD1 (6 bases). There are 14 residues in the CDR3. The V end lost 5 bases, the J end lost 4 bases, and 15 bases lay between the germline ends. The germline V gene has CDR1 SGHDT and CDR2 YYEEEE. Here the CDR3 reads CASSYTGRGETQYF. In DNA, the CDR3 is TGTGCCAGCAGTTATACAGGGCGCGGAGAGACCCAGTACTTC.

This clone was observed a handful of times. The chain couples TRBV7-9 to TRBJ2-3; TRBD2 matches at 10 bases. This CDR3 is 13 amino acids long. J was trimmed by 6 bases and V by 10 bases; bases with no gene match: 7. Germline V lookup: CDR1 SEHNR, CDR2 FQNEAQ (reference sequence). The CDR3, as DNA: TGTGCCACCGGGCTAGCGGGAGCTGATACGCAGTATTTT. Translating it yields CATGLAGADTQYF.

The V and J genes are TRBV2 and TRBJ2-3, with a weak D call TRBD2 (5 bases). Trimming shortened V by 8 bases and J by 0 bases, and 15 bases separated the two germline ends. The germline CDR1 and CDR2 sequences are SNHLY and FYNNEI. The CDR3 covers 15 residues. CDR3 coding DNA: TGTGCCAGCCCAAGAGGAGGTTCGAGCACAGATACGCAGTATTTT. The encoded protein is CASPRGGSSTDTQYF.

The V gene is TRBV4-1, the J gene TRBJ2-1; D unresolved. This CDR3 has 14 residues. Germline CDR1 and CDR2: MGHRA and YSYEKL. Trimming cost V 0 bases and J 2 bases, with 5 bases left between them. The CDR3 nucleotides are TGCGCCAGCAGCCAAGAACTCACCTACAATGAGCAGTTCTTC. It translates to CASSQELTYNEQFF.

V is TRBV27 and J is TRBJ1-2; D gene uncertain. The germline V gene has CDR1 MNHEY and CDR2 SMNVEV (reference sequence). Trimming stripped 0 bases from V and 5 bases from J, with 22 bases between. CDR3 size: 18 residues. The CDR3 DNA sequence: TGTGCCAGCAGTTTATCGATAGGCACGGAACGATCCCCTTATGGCTACACCTTC. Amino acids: CASSLSIGTERSPYGYTF.

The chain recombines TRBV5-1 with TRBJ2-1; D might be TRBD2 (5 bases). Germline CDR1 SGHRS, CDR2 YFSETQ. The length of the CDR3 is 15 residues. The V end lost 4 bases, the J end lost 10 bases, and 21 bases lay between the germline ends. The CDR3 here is CASSTTLTTRVEQFF. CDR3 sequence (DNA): TGCGCCAGCAGCACCACCTTGACTACCCGGGTCGAGCAGTTCTTC.

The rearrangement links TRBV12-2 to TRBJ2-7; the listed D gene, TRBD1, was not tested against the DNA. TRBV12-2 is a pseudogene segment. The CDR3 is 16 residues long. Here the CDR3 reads CASRLARDRDNYEQYF. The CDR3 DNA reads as TGTGCAAGTCGCTTAGCTAGGGACAGGGACAACTACGAGCAGTACTTC.

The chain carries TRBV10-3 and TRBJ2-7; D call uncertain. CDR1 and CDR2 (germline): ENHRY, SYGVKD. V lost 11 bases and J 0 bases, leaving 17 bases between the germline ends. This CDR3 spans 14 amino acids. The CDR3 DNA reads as TGTGCCTCCTTAGACCCAACCCTCTCCTACGAGCAGTACTTC. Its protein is CASLDPTLSYEQYF.

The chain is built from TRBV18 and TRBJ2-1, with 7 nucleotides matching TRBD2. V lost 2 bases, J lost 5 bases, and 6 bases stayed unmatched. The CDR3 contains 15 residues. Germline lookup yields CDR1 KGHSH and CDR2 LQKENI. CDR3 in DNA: TGTGCCAGCTCACCAAGACTAGCCTCTGACAATGAGCAGTTCTTC. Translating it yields CASSPRLASDNEQFF. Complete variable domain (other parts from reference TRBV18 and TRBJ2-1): NAGVMQNPRHLVRRRGQEARLRCSPMKGHSHVYWYRQLPEEGLKFMVYLQKENIIDESGMPKERFSAEFPKEGPSILRIQQVVRGDSAAYFCASSPRLASDNEQFFGPGTRLTVL.

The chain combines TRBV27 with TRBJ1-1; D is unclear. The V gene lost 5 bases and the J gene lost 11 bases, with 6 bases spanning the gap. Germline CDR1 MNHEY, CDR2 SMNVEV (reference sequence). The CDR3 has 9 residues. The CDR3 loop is CASSLGAFF. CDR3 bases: TGTGCCAGCAGTCTGGGGGCTTTCTTT.